These 2 T cell receptor beta chains came from one sample sequenced in a study of blood T cells in healthy people across ages. Combining a sample-barcoded 5' primer with a J-beta primer mix, a second PCR ran for 7 to 11 cycles. MiXCR, run by TCRdb on the 5' RACE reads, gives a single entry per CDR3 protein. The sample lists some 890,000 distinct CDR3 sequences; 25% to 35% were seen once. This same sample was also part of a study on T cells of mothers and their children.

Sequencing used blood. These receptor sequences come from a woman in her thirties or forties in good health.

This clonotype appeared many times. V gene TRBV29-1 combines with J gene TRBJ2-1; 8 bases are a match to TRBD1. CDR1 is SQVTM, CDR2 ANQGSEA, per germline. Trimming removed 0 bases from V and 8 bases from J; junction bases left unmatched: 9. This CDR3 contains 15 residues. The CDR3 protein is CSVEDLWTGSDEQFF. The DNA of the CDR3 is TGCAGCGTTGAAGATCTTTGGACAGGGTCGGATGAGCAGTTCTTC.

The CDR3 is CSARILRGRSDTQYF. DNA of the CDR3: TGCAGTGCTAGAATCCTCAGGGGGCGGTCAGATACGCAGTATTTT. The chain carries TRBV20-1 and TRBJ2-3; 8 positions agree with TRBD1. Germline V lookup: CDR1 DFQATT, CDR2 SNEGSKA (reference sequence). This CDR3 spans 15 amino acids. V lost 2 bases to trimming and J lost 4 bases; unmatched junction nucleotides: 8.